The rows below give T cell receptor beta chains drawn from one sample of a study of shared clonotypes between healthy human individuals. Here immunoSEQ multiplex PCR was the method, and the copy in TCRdb shows in-frame clones only, minus some. This table holds about 2.4 million clones, around nine tenths found once. Sample: naive CD4+ T cells sorted from blood. The receptors were gathered from a man younger than 35 in good health. Both conserved end residues are part of each CDR3. Fields, in order: V gene, D gene, clone size, J gene, CDR3 protein, CDR3 DNA. A D gene is named only where the DNA matches it firmly. Clone sizes are given selectively: once, few, many, or a class where the clone is expanded.

V gene: TRBV7-9
D gene: TRBD1
clone size: -
J gene: TRBJ2-5
CDR3 protein: CASSLDGTGGRETQYF
CDR3 DNA: TGTGCCAGCAGCTTAGACGGGACAGGGGGTAGAGAGACCCAGTACTTC

V gene: TRBV19
D gene: TRBD1
clone size: -
J gene: TRBJ1-4
CDR3 protein: CASSRGGSSEKLFF
CDR3 DNA: TGTGCCAGTAGTAGAGGGGGCTCTAGTGAAAAACTGTTTTTT

V gene: TRBV5-4
D gene: -
clone size: -
J gene: TRBJ2-7
CDR3 protein: CASSADSSYEQYF
CDR3 DNA: TGTGCCAGCAGCGCGGACTCCTCCTACGAGCAGTACTTC

V gene: TRBV6-1
D gene: -
clone size: -
J gene: TRBJ1-6
CDR3 protein: CASSEFRTENSPLHF
CDR3 DNA: TGTGCCAGCAGTGAATTCCGGACAGAGAATTCACCCCTCCACTTT

V gene: TRBV9
D gene: -
clone size: few
J gene: TRBJ1-2
CDR3 protein: CASSVDTNYGYTF
CDR3 DNA: TGTGCCAGCAGCGTGGACACCAACTATGGCTACACCTTC

V gene: TRBV30
D gene: TRBD1
clone size: -
J gene: TRBJ2-7
CDR3 protein: CAWSVERDRGLEQYF
CDR3 DNA: TGTGCCTGGAGTGTAGAGCGGGACAGGGGATTGGAGCAGTACTTC

V gene: TRBV28
D gene: TRBD1
clone size: once
J gene: TRBJ1-2
CDR3 protein: CASRKTGGVTNYGYTF
CDR3 DNA: TGTGCCAGCAGGAAGACAGGGGGGGTTACTAACTATGGCTACACCTTC

V gene: TRBV29-1
D gene: -
clone size: once
J gene: TRBJ2-5
CDR3 protein: CSVGAAHQETQYF
CDR3 DNA: TGCAGCGTTGGAGCGGCGCACCAAGAGACCCAGTACTTC

V gene: TRBV4-3
D gene: TRBD2
clone size: many
J gene: TRBJ2-1
CDR3 protein: CASSQDYSGSYNEQFF
CDR3 DNA: TGCGCCAGCAGCCAAGATTATAGCGGGAGTTACAATGAGCAGTTCTTC

V gene: TRBV4-2
D gene: TRBD1
clone size: -
J gene: TRBJ1-4
CDR3 protein: CASSQKGQGVEKLFF
CDR3 DNA: TGTGCCAGCAGCCAGAAGGGACAGGGGGTGGAAAAACTGTTTTTT

V gene: TRBV7-3
D gene: -
clone size: -
J gene: TRBJ1-2
CDR3 protein: CASSLGRGGGYTF
CDR3 DNA: TGTGCCAGCAGCTTAGGCAGGGGAGGTGGCTACACCTTC

V gene: TRBV5-1
D gene: TRBD2
clone size: -
J gene: TRBJ2-3
CDR3 protein: CASSYGTSGSSDTQYF
CDR3 DNA: TGCGCCAGCAGCTACGGGACTAGCGGGAGCTCAGATACGCAGTATTTT

V gene: TRBV2
D gene: -
clone size: -
J gene: TRBJ1-4
CDR3 protein: CASSGVAEKLFF
CDR3 DNA: TGTGCCAGCAGCGGAGTCGCCGAAAAACTGTTTTTT

V gene: TRBV4-1
D gene: -
clone size: -
J gene: TRBJ2-5
CDR3 protein: CASSLWGERETQYF
CDR3 DNA: TGCGCCAGCAGCCTCTGGGGGGAAAGGGAGACCCAGTACTTC

V gene: TRBV18
D gene: -
clone size: -
J gene: TRBJ1-3
CDR3 protein: CASSQQGNTIYF
CDR3 DNA: TGTGCCAGCTCACAACAGGGAAACACCATATATTTT

V gene: TRBV11-1
D gene: -
clone size: -
J gene: TRBJ2-1
CDR3 protein: CASSLGGTGPYNEQFF
CDR3 DNA: TGTGCCAGCAGCTTAGGTGGTACGGGACCCTACAATGAGCAGTTCTTC

V gene: TRBV2
D gene: TRBD2
clone size: once
J gene: TRBJ2-2
CDR3 protein: CASKTSLNTGELFF
CDR3 DNA: TGTGCCAGCAAGACTAGCCTAAACACCGGGGAGCTGTTTTTT

V gene: TRBV7-9
D gene: -
clone size: few
J gene: TRBJ1-6
CDR3 protein: CASSLAGASSPLHF
CDR3 DNA: TGTGCCAGCAGCTTGGCCGGGGCCTCTTCACCCCTCCACTTT

V gene: TRBV5-4
D gene: TRBD2
clone size: -
J gene: TRBJ2-7
CDR3 protein: CASSGTSAYEQYF
CDR3 DNA: TGTGCCAGCAGTGGGACTAGCGCCTACGAGCAGTACTTC

V gene: TRBV18
D gene: -
clone size: -
J gene: TRBJ1-2
CDR3 protein: CASSPQGPDLTNYGYTF
CDR3 DNA: TGTGCCAGCTCACCACAGGGACCGGACTTAACTAACTATGGCTACACCTTC

V gene: TRBV5-1
D gene: -
clone size: -
J gene: TRBJ2-1
CDR3 protein: CASSLPGNEQFF
CDR3 DNA: TGCGCCAGCAGCTTACCTGGCAATGAGCAGTTCTTC

V gene: TRBV10-1
D gene: -
clone size: few
J gene: TRBJ1-5
CDR3 protein: CASSVTAKDSNQPQHF
CDR3 DNA: TGCGCCAGCAGCGTCACAGCTAAGGATAGCAATCAGCCCCAGCATTTT

V gene: TRBV19
D gene: TRBD1
clone size: -
J gene: TRBJ2-7
CDR3 protein: CASSPRTGGYEQYF
CDR3 DNA: TGTGCCAGTAGTCCCCGGACAGGGGGTTACGAGCAGTACTTC

V gene: TRBV4-1
D gene: -
clone size: -
J gene: TRBJ1-2
CDR3 protein: CASSQDSWSRAPQTHYGYTF
CDR3 DNA: TGCGCCAGCAGCCAAGATAGTTGGAGTAGGGCCCCACAGACTCACTATGGCTACACCTTC

V gene: TRBV2
D gene: -
clone size: -
J gene: TRBJ2-5
CDR3 protein: CASSDWFNQETQYF
CDR3 DNA: TGTGCCAGCAGTGATTGGTTCAACCAAGAGACCCAGTACTTC

V gene: TRBV5-1
D gene: TRBD2
clone size: -
J gene: TRBJ2-7
CDR3 protein: CASSPSGRENEQYF
CDR3 DNA: TGCGCCAGCAGCCCGAGCGGGAGGGAAAACGAGCAGTACTTC

V gene: TRBV6-1
D gene: TRBD1
clone size: -
J gene: TRBJ1-2
CDR3 protein: CASSRDSNPSGYTF
CDR3 DNA: TGTGCCAGCAGTCGGGACAGCAACCCCAGTGGCTACACCTTC

V gene: TRBV11-3
D gene: -
clone size: -
J gene: TRBJ2-3
CDR3 protein: CASSLLGRRELPREDTQYF
CDR3 DNA: TGTGCCAGCAGCTTACTGGGGAGGCGGGAACTACCTCGGGAAGATACGCAGTATTTT

V gene: TRBV10-3
D gene: -
clone size: -
J gene: TRBJ2-7
CDR3 protein: CAISRDYEQYF
CDR3 DNA: TGTGCCATCAGTCGGGACTACGAGCAGTACTTC

V gene: TRBV29-1
D gene: -
clone size: -
J gene: TRBJ1-2
CDR3 protein: CSVVAGGGYGYTF
CDR3 DNA: TGCAGCGTTGTGGCCGGGGGTGGCTATGGCTACACCTTC

V gene: TRBV19
D gene: -
clone size: -
J gene: TRBJ2-7
CDR3 protein: CAPHVGLAYEQYF
CDR3 DNA: TGTGCCCCCCATGTCGGGTTGGCCTACGAGCAGTACTTC